This T cell receptor beta chain derives from a study of blood T cell repertoires in COVID-19. Study-wide background: From the United States, Italy and Spain came samples of acute and convalescent COVID-19.

Original processing methods: The assay estimated nucleated cells by amplifying reference gene primers. Sequenced by immunoSEQ multiplex PCR; TCRdb stores in-frame clones only, minus some. V, J and clone size reflect that table, while D and trimming were determined from the DNA. The sample carries approximately 170,000 clones, 81% recorded once. The CDR3 has 14 amino acids. Losses at the gene ends were 7 bases for V and 3 bases for J; bases not matched to a gene: 7. The germline CDR1 and CDR2 sequences are SGHRS and YFSETQ. The TCR comes from a man between 60 and 70 years old with active or convalescent COVID-19. Sequenced sample: peripheral blood. The rearrangement uses TRBV5-1 and TRBJ2-1; 7 bases agree with TRBD1. The CDR3 spells CASEGGPGYNEQFF. CDR3 nucleotide sequence: TGCGCCAGCGAAGGGGGCCCCGGCTACAATGAGCAGTTCTTC.